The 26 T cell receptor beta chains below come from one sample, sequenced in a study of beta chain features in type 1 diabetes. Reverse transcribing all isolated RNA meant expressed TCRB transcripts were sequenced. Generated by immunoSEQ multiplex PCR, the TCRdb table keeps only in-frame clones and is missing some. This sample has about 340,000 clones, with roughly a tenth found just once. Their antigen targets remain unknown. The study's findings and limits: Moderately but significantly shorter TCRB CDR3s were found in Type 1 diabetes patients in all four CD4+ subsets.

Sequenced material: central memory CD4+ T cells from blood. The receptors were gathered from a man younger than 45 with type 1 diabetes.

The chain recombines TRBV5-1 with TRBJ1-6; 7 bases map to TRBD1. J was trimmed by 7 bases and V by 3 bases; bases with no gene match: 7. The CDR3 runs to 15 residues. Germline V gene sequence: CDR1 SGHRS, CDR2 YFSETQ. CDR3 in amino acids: CASSWDSGPNSPLHF. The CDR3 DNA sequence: TGCGCCAGCAGCTGGGACAGTGGACCGAATTCACCCCTCCACTTT.

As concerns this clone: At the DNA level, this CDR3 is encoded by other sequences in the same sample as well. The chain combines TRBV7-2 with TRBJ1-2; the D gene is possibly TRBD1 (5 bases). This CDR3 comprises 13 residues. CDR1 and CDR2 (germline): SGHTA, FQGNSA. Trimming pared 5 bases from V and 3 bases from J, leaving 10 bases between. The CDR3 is CASSPGGDYGYTF. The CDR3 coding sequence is TGTGCCAGCAGCCCGGGAGGGGACTATGGCTACACCTTC.

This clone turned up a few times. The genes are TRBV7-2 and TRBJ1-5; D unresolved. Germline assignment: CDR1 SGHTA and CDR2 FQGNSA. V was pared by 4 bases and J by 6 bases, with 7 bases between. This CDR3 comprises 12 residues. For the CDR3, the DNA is TGTGCCAGCAGCTACCCACGTCAGCCCCAGCATTTT. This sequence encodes CASSYPRQPQHF.

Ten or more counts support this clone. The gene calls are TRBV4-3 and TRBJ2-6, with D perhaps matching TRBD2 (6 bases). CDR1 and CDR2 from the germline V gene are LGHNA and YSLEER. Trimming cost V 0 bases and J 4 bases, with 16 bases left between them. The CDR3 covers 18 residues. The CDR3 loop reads CASSQEGRQGYGANVLTF. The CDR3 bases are TGCGCCAGCAGCCAAGAAGGGAGGCAGGGCTACGGGGCCAACGTCCTGACTTTC.

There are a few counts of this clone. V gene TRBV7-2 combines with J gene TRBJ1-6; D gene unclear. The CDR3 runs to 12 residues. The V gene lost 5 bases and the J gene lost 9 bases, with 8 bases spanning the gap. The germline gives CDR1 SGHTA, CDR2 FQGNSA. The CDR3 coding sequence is TGTGCCAGCAGCCAAATGCGTTCACCCCTCCACTTT. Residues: CASSQMRSPLHF.

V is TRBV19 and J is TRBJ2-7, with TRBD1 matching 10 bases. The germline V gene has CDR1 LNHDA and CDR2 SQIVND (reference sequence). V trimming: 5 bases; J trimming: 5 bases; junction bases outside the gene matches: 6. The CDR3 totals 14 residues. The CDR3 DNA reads TGTGCCAGTAGTTCCGGGACAGGGGTCGACGAGCAGTACTTC. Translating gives CASSSGTGVDEQYF.

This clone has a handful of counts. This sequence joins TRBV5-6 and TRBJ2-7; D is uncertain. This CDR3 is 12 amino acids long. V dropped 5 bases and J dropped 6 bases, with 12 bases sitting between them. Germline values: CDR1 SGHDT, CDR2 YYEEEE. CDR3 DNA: TGTGCCAGCAGTCGTAGGATGCCCGAGCAGTACTTC. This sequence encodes CASSRRMPEQYF.

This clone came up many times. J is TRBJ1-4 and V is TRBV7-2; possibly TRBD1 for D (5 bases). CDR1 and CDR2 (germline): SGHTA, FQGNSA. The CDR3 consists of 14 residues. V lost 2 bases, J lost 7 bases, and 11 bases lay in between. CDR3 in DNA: TGTGCCAGCAGCTTAATAGGGGCCGCTGAAAAACTGTTTTTT. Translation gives CASSLIGAAEKLFF.

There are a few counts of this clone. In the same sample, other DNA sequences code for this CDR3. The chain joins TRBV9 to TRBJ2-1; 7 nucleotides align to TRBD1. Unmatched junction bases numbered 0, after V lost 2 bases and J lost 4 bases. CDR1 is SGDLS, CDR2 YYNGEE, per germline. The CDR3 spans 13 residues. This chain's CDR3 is CASSVGQYNEQFF. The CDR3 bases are TGTGCCAGCAGCGTGGGACAGTACAATGAGCAGTTCTTC.

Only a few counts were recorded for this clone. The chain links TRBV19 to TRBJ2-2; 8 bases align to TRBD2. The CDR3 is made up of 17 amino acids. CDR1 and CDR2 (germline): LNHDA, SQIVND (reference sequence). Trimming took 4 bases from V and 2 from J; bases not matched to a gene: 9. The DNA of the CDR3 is TGTGCCAGTAGTACCTACGGGGGGGCTCTTAACACCGGGGAGCTGTTTTTT. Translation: CASSTYGGALNTGELFF.

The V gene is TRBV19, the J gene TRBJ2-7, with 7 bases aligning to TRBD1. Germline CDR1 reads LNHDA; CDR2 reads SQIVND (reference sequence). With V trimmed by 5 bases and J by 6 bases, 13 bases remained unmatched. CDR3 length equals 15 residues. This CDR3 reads CASSQLSDDRVEQYF. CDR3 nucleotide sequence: TGTGCCAGTAGTCAACTGTCTGACGACAGGGTCGAGCAGTACTTC.

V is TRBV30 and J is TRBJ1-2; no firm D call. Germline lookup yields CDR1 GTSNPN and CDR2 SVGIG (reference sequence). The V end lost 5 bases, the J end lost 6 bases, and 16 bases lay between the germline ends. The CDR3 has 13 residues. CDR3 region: CAWLQTGLDGYTF. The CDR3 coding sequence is TGTGCCTGGCTTCAGACGGGGTTGGATGGCTACACCTTC.

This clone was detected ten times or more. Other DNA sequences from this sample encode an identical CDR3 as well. CDR3 residues: CASSLVVGPTDTQYF. In DNA, the CDR3 is TGTGCCAGCAGCTTAGTAGTCGGACCCACCGATACGCAGTATTTT. The chain recombines TRBV7-9 with TRBJ2-3; D not certain. The CDR3 spans 15 residues. The V end was cut by 1 base, the J end by 6 bases, with 14 bases between. The germline CDR1 and CDR2 sequences are SEHNR and FQNEAQ (reference sequence).

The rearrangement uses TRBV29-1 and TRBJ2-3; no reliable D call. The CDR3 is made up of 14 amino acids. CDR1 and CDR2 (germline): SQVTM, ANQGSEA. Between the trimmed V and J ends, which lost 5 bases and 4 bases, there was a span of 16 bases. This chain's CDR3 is CSVSLDNMADTQYF. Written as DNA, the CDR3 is TGCAGCGTTAGTCTAGACAATATGGCAGATACGCAGTATTTT.

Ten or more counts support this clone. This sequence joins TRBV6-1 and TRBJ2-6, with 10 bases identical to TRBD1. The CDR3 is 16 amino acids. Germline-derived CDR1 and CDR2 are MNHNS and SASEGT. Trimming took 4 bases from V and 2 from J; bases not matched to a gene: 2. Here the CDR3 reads CASSVGTGAGANVLTF. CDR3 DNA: TGTGCCAGCAGTGTTGGGACAGGGGCTGGGGCCAACGTCCTGACTTTC.

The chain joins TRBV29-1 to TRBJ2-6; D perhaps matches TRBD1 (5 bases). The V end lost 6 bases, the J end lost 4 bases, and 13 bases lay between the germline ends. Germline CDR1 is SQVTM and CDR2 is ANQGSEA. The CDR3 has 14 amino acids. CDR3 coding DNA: TGCAGCGTAACAGGTTTAGAAGGGGCCAACGTCCTGACTTTC. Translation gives CSVTGLEGANVLTF.

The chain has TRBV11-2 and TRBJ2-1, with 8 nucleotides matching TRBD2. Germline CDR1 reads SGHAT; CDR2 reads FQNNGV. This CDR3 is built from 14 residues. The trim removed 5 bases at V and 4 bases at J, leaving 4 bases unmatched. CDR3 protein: CASSAKRGYNEQFF. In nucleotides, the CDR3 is TGTGCCAGCAGCGCCAAGCGGGGGTACAATGAGCAGTTCTTC.

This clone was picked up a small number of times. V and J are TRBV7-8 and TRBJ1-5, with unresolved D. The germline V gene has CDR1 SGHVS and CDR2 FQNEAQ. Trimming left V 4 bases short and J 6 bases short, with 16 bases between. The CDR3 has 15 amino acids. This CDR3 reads CASSSTVGLSQPQHF. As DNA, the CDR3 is TGTGCCAGCAGCTCGACGGTGGGTTTGTCTCAGCCCCAGCATTTT.

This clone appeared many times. Written as DNA, the CDR3 is TGTGCCAGCAGCTTAAAGGGGGACCGGCCCCAGCATTTT. It specifies CASSLKGDRPQHF. The rearrangement joins TRBV7-6 to TRBJ1-5; a possible D gene is TRBD1 (6 bases). CDR3 length equals 13 residues. In germline, CDR1 is SGHVS, CDR2 FNYEAQ. Trimming removed 2 bases from V and 9 bases from J, with 11 bases in between.

Written as DNA, the CDR3 is TGCGCCAGCAGCCAAGAGGCAGGGGGCAATCAGCCCCAGCATTTT. Protein product: CASSQEAGGNQPQHF. The genes are TRBV4-3 and TRBJ1-5; D may be TRBD1 (6 bases). Between the trimmed V and J ends, which lost 0 bases and 2 bases, there was a span of 8 bases. Germline values: CDR1 LGHNA, CDR2 YSLEER. This CDR3 comprises 15 residues.

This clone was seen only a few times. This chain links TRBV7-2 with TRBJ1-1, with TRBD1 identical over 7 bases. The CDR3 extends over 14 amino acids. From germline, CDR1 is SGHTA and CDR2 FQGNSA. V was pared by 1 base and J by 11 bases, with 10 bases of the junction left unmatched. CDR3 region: CASSLGQGEVAAFF. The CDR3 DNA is TGTGCCAGCAGCTTAGGACAGGGCGAAGTGGCCGCTTTCTTT.

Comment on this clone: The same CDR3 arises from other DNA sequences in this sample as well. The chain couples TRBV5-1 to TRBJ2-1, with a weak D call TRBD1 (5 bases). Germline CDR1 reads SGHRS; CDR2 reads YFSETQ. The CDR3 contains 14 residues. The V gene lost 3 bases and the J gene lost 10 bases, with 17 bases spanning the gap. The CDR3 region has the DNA TGCGCCAGCAGCTCGGGTGGTGGGGCCCGGGAGCAGTTCTTC. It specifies CASSSGGGAREQFF.

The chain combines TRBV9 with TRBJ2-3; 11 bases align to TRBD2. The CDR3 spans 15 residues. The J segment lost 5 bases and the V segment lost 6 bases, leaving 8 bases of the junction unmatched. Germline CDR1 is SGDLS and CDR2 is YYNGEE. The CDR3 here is CASTGLGLAGDTQYF. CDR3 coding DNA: TGTGCCAGCACCGGACTAGGACTAGCGGGAGATACGCAGTATTTT.

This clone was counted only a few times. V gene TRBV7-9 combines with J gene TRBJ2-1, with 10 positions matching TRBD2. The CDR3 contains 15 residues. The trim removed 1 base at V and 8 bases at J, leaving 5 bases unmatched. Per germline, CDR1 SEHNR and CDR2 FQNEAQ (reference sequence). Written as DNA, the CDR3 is TGTGCCAGCAGCTTAGATGGGACTAGCGTTCATGAGCAGTTCTTC. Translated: CASSLDGTSVHEQFF. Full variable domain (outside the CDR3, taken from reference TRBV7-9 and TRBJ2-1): DTGVSQNPRHKITKRGQNVTFRCDPISEHNRLYWYRQTLGQGPEFLTYFQNEAQLEKSRLLSDRFSAERPKGSFSTLEIQRTEQGDSAMYLCASSLDGTSVHEQFFGPGTRLTVL.

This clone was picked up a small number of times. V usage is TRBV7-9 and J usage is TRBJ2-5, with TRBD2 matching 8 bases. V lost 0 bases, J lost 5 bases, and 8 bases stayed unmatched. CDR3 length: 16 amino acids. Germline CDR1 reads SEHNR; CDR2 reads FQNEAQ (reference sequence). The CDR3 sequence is CASSLASSGGAETQYF. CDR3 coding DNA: TGTGCCAGCAGCTTAGCGTCCAGCGGGGGTGCGGAGACCCAGTACTTC.

The CDR3, as DNA: TGTGCCAGCACCTGGGGTGGAGGGAGGGAGCTGTTTTTT. Translating it yields CASTWGGGRELFF. The chain recombines TRBV6-6 with TRBJ2-2, with D maybe TRBD2 (6 bases). The V end lost 7 bases, the J end lost 9 bases, and 15 bases lay between the germline ends. The CDR3 sequence is 13 residues long. The germline V gene has CDR1 MNHNY and CDR2 SVGAGI (reference sequence).